This entry is about one TCR beta chain. Its target is not known. This specimen belongs to a study of siplizumab effects on memory and regulatory T cells. Broader study findings: Siplizumab produced a significant reduction in alloreactive sequences that were traceable to unstimulated CD4+ memory cells.

Trimming pared 1 base from V and 3 bases from J, leaving 9 bases between. Per germline, CDR1 WSHSY and CDR2 SAAADI. The CDR3 is made up of 14 amino acids. Per sample, the assay covered 80,000 to 100,000 TCR templates. The protocol was immunoSEQ multiplex PCR, while the TCRdb copy is restricted to in-frame clones and leaves out a portion. The sample has 100,000 or so clones, about 93% seen once; the top ten hold around 1.1%. This sequence was found in a human donor in good health. The gene calls are TRBV10-2 and TRBJ1-1; D uncertain. The material sequenced was CD4+ T cells sorted from blood. This CDR3 is CASSELILDTEAFF. The CDR3 DNA reads TGCGCCAGCAGTGAGTTGATCCTGGACACTGAAGCTTTCTTT.